These 30 T cell receptor beta chains originate from one sample sequenced in a study of blood T cell repertoires in COVID-19. Clones were read by immunoSEQ multiplex PCR, and TCRdb kept only the in-frame ones, dropping some. The table lists about 100,000 clones, 80% to 90% of them singletons. The sequenced sample consisted of PBMCs or T cells enriched from blood (not recorded which). The receptors come from a woman in her 50s who had recovered from COVID-19.

The chain couples TRBV5-1 to TRBJ2-5, with 8 positions matching TRBD1. Losses at the gene ends were 5 bases for V and 4 bases for J; bases not matched to a gene: 7. There are 14 residues in the CDR3. In germline, CDR1 is SGHRS, CDR2 YFSETQ. The CDR3 reads CASRSGQGRETQYF. CDR3 DNA sequence: TGCGCCAGCAGATCTGGACAGGGCCGAGAGACCCAGTACTTC. Together with reference TRBV5-1 and TRBJ2-5, the CDR3 gives the full variable domain: KAGVTQTPRYLIKTRGQQVTLSCSPISGHRSVSWYQQTPGQGLQFLFEYFSETQRNKGNFPGRFSGRQFSNSRSEMNVSTLELGDSALYLCASRSGQGRETQYFGPGTRLLVL.

V usage is TRBV19 and J usage is TRBJ2-5, with D possibly matching TRBD1 (6 bases). The CDR3 sequence is 18 residues long. The germline CDR1 and CDR2 sequences are LNHDA and SQIVND (reference sequence). The V gene lost 4 bases and the J gene lost 5 bases, with 26 bases spanning the gap. Here the CDR3 DNA reads TGTGCCAGTAGTAAGAAGGGACAAGGGGCGAAGACGGGGGAGACCCAGTACTTC. Its protein is CASSKKGQGAKTGETQYF.

A word on this clone: Different DNA sequences within this sample yield the same CDR3. The chain links TRBV30 to TRBJ1-1, with TRBD1 matching 7 bases. V lost 0 bases to trimming and J lost 5 bases; unmatched junction nucleotides: 9. The CDR3 length is 15 residues. Germline-derived CDR1 and CDR2 are GTSNPN and SVGIG (reference sequence). CDR3 nucleotide sequence: TGTGCCTGGAGTGTAGGAGGGGGCGGTAGGACTGAAGCTTTCTTT. This gives the protein CAWSVGGGGRTEAFF.

The chain uses TRBV30 and TRBJ1-1; a weak D match, TRBD1 (6 bases). Trimming left V 5 bases short and J 4 bases short, with 17 bases between. The CDR3 is made up of 14 amino acids. Germline V gives CDR1 GTSNPN, CDR2 SVGIG (reference sequence). CDR3 nucleotides: TGTGCCTGGGACTCGGGGGGGGCATCCACTGAAGCTTTCTTT. Translating it yields CAWDSGGASTEAFF. The full variable domain, its missing parts supplied by reference TRBV30 and TRBJ1-1, is SQTIHQWPATLVQPVGSPLSLECTVEGTSNPNLYWYRQAAGRGLQLLFYSVGIGQISSEVPQNLSASRPQDRQFILSSKKLLLSDSGFYLCAWDSGGASTEAFFGQGTRLTVV.

The chain employs TRBV7-3 and TRBJ1-1; D ambiguous. CDR1 and CDR2 (germline): SGHTA, FQGTGA. The V gene lost 1 base and the J gene lost 8 bases, with 11 bases spanning the gap. The CDR3 runs 13 residues. The DNA of the CDR3 is TGTGCCAGCAGCTTAAAGAGTCTGACAGAAGCTTTCTTT. Residues: CASSLKSLTEAFF.

The chain joins TRBV11-1 to TRBJ2-3, with D hard to call. Germline V gives CDR1 SGHAT, CDR2 FQDESV (reference sequence). Trimming shortened V by 3 bases and J by 3 bases, and 7 bases separated the two germline ends. The CDR3 runs 13 residues. The CDR3 reads CASSFPTTDTQYF. As DNA, the CDR3 is TGTGCCAGCAGCTTCCCTACGACAGATACGCAGTATTTT.

The chain couples TRBV3-1 (or the pseudogene TRBV3-2) to TRBJ2-1; TRBD2 agrees at 11 bases. This CDR3 is 15 amino acids long. The V segment lost 6 bases and the J segment 6 bases; nucleotides outside the gene matches: 7. Per germline, CDR1 LGHDT and CDR2 YNNKEL (reference sequence). CDR3 protein: CASRDEGTSGNEQFF. CDR3 sequence (DNA): TGTGCCAGCAGGGATGAGGGGACTAGCGGCAATGAGCAGTTCTTC.

The chain has TRBV21-1 and TRBJ2-7; the D call in the table, TRBD1, was not verified against the DNA. TRBV21-1 is tagged as a pseudogene. The CDR3 totals 17 residues. The CDR3 DNA reads as TGTGCCAGCAGCAAATTCTTAAGGGGGACAGGGGGCGCCGAGCAGTACTTC. This sequence encodes CASSKFLRGTGGAEQYF.

This clone came up a few times. The chain is built from TRBV11-2 and TRBJ2-7, with TRBD1 matching over 7 bases. CDR3 size: 16 residues. The trim removed 5 bases at V and 6 bases at J, leaving 16 bases unmatched. Germline CDR1 is SGHAT and CDR2 is FQNNGV. The CDR3 is CASSPYRGPLRSEQYF. In DNA, the CDR3 is TGTGCCAGCAGCCCCTACAGGGGCCCGCTTAGGTCCGAGCAGTACTTC.

This clone has just a few counts. The chain recombines TRBV4-1 with TRBJ2-7, with D maybe TRBD1 (5 bases). Trimming took 2 bases from V and 1 from J, leaving 18 bases between them. Germline V lookup: CDR1 MGHRA, CDR2 YSYEKL. This CDR3 region has 17 residues. This CDR3 reads CASSQFQGILGSYEQYF. CDR3 in DNA: TGCGCCAGCAGCCAATTCCAGGGAATCCTGGGGTCCTACGAGCAGTACTTC.

The J gene is TRBJ1-1, the V gene TRBV11-2; tentatively, D is TRBD1 (5 bases). Trimming pared 1 base from V and 5 bases from J, leaving 17 bases between. Germline CDR1 is SGHAT and CDR2 is FQNNGV. CDR3 length: 16 residues. CDR3 nucleotide sequence: TGTGCCAGCAGCTTAGCATTGGGGGGTAGGAGGACTGAAGCTTTCTTT. Its protein product is CASSLALGGRRTEAFF.

The chain carries TRBV6-2 or TRBV6-3 and TRBJ2-7, with TRBD1 identical over 7 bases. Germline V CDR1 and CDR2: MNHEY, SVGEGT. The CDR3 totals 14 residues. V was clipped by 6 bases and J by 7 bases; unmatched bases: 12. The CDR3 nucleotides read TGTGCCAGCAGCTCACCGGGACAGCTGAGAGAGCAGTACTTC. Its protein is CASSSPGQLREQYF.

The sample holds one count of this clone. The chain recombines TRBV28 with TRBJ1-5; weak D call: TRBD1 (6 bases). This CDR3 comprises 16 residues. The V end was cut by 1 base, the J end by 1 base, with 11 bases between. Germline lookup yields CDR1 MDHEN and CDR2 SYDVKM. For the CDR3, the DNA is TGTGCCAGCAGTTTATCAGGGGTGGCGAGCAATCAGCCCCAGCATTTT. Translating it yields CASSLSGVASNQPQHF.

In this sample, this clone turned up a few times. The chain has TRBV6-1 and TRBJ1-1; no definite D call. CDR3 length: 13 amino acids. Germline V gene lookup returns CDR1 MNHNS and CDR2 SASEGT. Between the trimmed V and J ends, which lost 1 base and 4 bases, there was a span of 7 bases. For the CDR3, the DNA is TGTGCCAGCAGTGAAGTTTCATTCACTGAAGCTTTCTTT. Protein: CASSEVSFTEAFF.

This chain joins TRBV16 and TRBJ1-1; D call uncertain. Trimming removed 3 bases from V and 2 bases from J, with 10 bases in between. The germline CDR1 and CDR2 sequences are KGHSY and FQNENV. CDR3 length equals 14 residues. CDR3 DNA: TGTGCCAGCAGCCATGAACGGACTAACACTGAAGCTTTCTTT. Encoded protein: CASSHERTNTEAFF.

This chain joins TRBV28 and TRBJ2-7; D perhaps matches TRBD1 (5 bases). Germline-derived CDR1 and CDR2 are MDHEN and SYDVKM. CDR3 length: 15 residues. V was cut by 3 bases and J by 2 bases, with 14 bases left in between. CDR3 amino acids: CASSFRGLKAYEQYF. In DNA, the CDR3 is TGTGCCAGCAGTTTTAGGGGTCTTAAGGCCTACGAGCAGTACTTC.

V usage is TRBV5-1 and J usage is TRBJ2-3; 8 nucleotides agree with TRBD2. This CDR3 has 18 residues. CDR1 is SGHRS, CDR2 YFSETQ, per germline. The V segment lost 2 bases and the J segment 3 bases; nucleotides outside the gene matches: 14. CDR3: CASSLRGNSGERTDTQYF. DNA of the CDR3: TGCGCCAGCAGCTTACGGGGCAATAGCGGGGAGAGAACAGATACGCAGTATTTT.

The rearrangement links TRBV11-2 to TRBJ2-5; 12 positions match TRBD2. This CDR3 region has 14 residues. The germline V gene encodes CDR1 SGHAT and CDR2 FQNNGV. V shed 6 bases and J 6 bases; nucleotides not matched to a gene: 5. CDR3: CASRSLAGGKTQYF. The CDR3 DNA reads as TGTGCCAGCAGATCACTAGCGGGGGGAAAGACCCAGTACTTC. Full variable domain (missing parts from reference TRBV11-2 and TRBJ2-5): EAGVAQSPRYKIIEKRQSVAFWCNPISGHATLYWYQQILGQGPKLLIQFQNNGVVDDSQLPKDRFSAERLKGVDSTLKIQPAKLEDSAVYLCASRSLAGGKTQYFGPGTRLLVL.

The CDR3 sequence is CASSLEQGYEQYF. Here the CDR3 DNA reads TGTGCCAGCAGCCTCGAACAGGGATACGAGCAGTACTTC. This rearrangement joins TRBV2 to TRBJ2-7; TRBD1 might be the D (6 bases). Germline V gene sequence: CDR1 SNHLY, CDR2 FYNNEI. The CDR3 is 13 residues long. V was shortened by 6 bases and J by 4 bases, with 13 bases between the two germline ends. The full variable domain, in which reference TRBV2 and TRBJ2-7 provide the parts outside the CDR3, is EPEVTQTPSHQVTQMGQEVILRCVPISNHLYFYWYRQILGQKVEFLVSFYNNEISEKSEIFDDQFSVERPDGSNFTLKIRSTKLEDSAMYFCASSLEQGYEQYFGPGTRLTVT.

The chain is built from TRBV5-1 and TRBJ1-1; 7 positions agree with TRBD1. After removal of 3 bases from V and 0 bases from J, the junction contained 2 bases not matched to a gene. This CDR3 spans 14 amino acids. Germline lookup yields CDR1 SGHRS and CDR2 YFSETQ. The CDR3 loop is CASSSTGLNTEAFF. In nucleotides, the CDR3 is TGCGCCAGCAGCTCGACAGGGCTGAACACTGAAGCTTTCTTT.

The chain uses TRBV11-2 and TRBJ1-5, with 10 positions matching TRBD1. The CDR3 extends over 17 amino acids. Germline-derived CDR1 and CDR2 are SGHAT and FQNNGV. Trimming cost V 5 bases and J 2 bases; bases outside gene matches: 9. The CDR3 bases are TGTGCCAGCAGCCGGCGGGGGGACAGGGGAGGCAATCAGCCCCAGCATTTT. Its translation is CASSRRGDRGGNQPQHF. Variable domain in full (rest from reference TRBV11-2 and TRBJ1-5): EAGVAQSPRYKIIEKRQSVAFWCNPISGHATLYWYQQILGQGPKLLIQFQNNGVVDDSQLPKDRFSAERLKGVDSTLKIQPAKLEDSAVYLCASSRRGDRGGNQPQHFGDGTRLSIL.

The chain recombines TRBV6-6 with TRBJ1-2, with 8 bases aligning to TRBD1. This CDR3 has 15 residues. V lost 0 bases and J lost 4; bases outside the gene matches: 4. Germline V gene data show CDR1 as MNHNY and CDR2 as SVGAGI (reference sequence). CDR3 sequence: CASSYSGQASYGYTF. DNA for the CDR3: TGTGCCAGCAGTTACTCGGGACAGGCTAGCTATGGCTACACCTTC.

In regard to this clone: The sample holds other DNA sequences that translate to the same CDR3. This chain links TRBV10-3 with TRBJ1-2, with D possibly matching TRBD1 (6 bases). Per the germline V gene, CDR1 is ENHRY and CDR2 is SYGVKD. Deletions cut 3 bases from V and 2 bases from J, with 7 bases between. The CDR3 loop spans 13 amino acids. CDR3 DNA sequence: TGTGCCATCAGTGAACAGGGCAACTATGGCTACACCTTC. Translating gives CAISEQGNYGYTF.

The chain is built from TRBV19 and TRBJ1-5; D is uncertain. The CDR3 sequence is 16 residues long. V was pared by 5 bases and J by 2 bases, with 16 bases between. The V gene's germline CDR1 is LNHDA and CDR2 SQIVND (reference sequence). CDR3 nucleotides: TGTGCCAGTAGTCACATCTATGGTCTAGGCAATCAGCCCCAGCATTTT. As protein: CASSHIYGLGNQPQHF.

The gene calls are TRBV27 and TRBJ2-7, with TRBD2 identical over 10 bases. Germline trimming cut 7 bases from V and 4 bases from J; bases unmatched to any gene: 16. The CDR3 totals 17 residues. The germline gives CDR1 MNHEY, CDR2 SMNVEV (reference sequence). CDR3: CASIPTRDGTSEYEQYF. The CDR3, as DNA: TGTGCCAGCATTCCAACGAGAGACGGGACTAGCGAGTACGAGCAGTACTTC.

CDR3 amino acids: CASSDPGTGSNEQFF. The CDR3 coding sequence is TGCGCCAGCAGTGATCCCGGGACTGGGTCCAATGAGCAGTTCTTC. The chain carries TRBV10-1 and TRBJ2-1; perhaps TRBD2 as D (6 bases). This CDR3 spans 15 amino acids. The germline V gene encodes CDR1 WNHNN and CDR2 SYGVQD (reference sequence). Trimming took off 3 bases at V and 6 bases at J, with 15 bases between the two ends.

The V gene is TRBV14, the J gene TRBJ1-3; D unclear. V lost 4 bases and J lost 2, with 12 bases in between. In germline, CDR1 is SGHDN, CDR2 FVKESK. The CDR3 consists of 15 residues. In DNA form, the CDR3 reads TGTGCCAGCAGCCCATACCCGGGGACTGGAAACACCATATATTTT. Protein product: CASSPYPGTGNTIYF.

This clone came up once. The chain is built from TRBV3-1 (or the pseudogene TRBV3-2) and TRBJ2-2; 15 nucleotides line up with TRBD2. CDR3 length: 19 amino acids. Trimming at V came to 2 bases and at J to 0 bases, leaving 4 bases not matched to a gene. Germline values: CDR1 LGHDT, CDR2 YNNKEL (reference sequence). DNA for the CDR3: TGTGCCAGCAGCCAATTCGGACTAGCGGGGGGGCCGAACACCGGGGAGCTGTTTTTT. Translating gives CASSQFGLAGGPNTGELFF.

The V call is TRBV6-4, the J call TRBJ2-1, with D possibly being TRBD1 (6 bases). Trimming cost V 0 bases and J 2 bases, with 11 bases left between them. The CDR3 contains 16 residues. From germline, CDR1 is MRHNA and CDR2 SNTAGT. The CDR3 bases are TGTGCCAGCAGTGACTCTGCAGGGGCCACCTACAATGAGCAGTTCTTC. Its protein is CASSDSAGATYNEQFF.

The V gene is TRBV27, the J gene TRBJ2-3, with a possible D match to TRBD2 (7 bases). The germline V and J ends were trimmed by 2 bases and 1 base, with 10 bases remaining between them. Per germline, CDR1 MNHEY and CDR2 SMNVEV (reference sequence). The CDR3 has 15 residues. The CDR3 is CASSLGRGRTDTQYF. As DNA, the CDR3 is TGTGCCAGCAGTTTAGGGCGGGGGCGCACAGATACGCAGTATTTT.